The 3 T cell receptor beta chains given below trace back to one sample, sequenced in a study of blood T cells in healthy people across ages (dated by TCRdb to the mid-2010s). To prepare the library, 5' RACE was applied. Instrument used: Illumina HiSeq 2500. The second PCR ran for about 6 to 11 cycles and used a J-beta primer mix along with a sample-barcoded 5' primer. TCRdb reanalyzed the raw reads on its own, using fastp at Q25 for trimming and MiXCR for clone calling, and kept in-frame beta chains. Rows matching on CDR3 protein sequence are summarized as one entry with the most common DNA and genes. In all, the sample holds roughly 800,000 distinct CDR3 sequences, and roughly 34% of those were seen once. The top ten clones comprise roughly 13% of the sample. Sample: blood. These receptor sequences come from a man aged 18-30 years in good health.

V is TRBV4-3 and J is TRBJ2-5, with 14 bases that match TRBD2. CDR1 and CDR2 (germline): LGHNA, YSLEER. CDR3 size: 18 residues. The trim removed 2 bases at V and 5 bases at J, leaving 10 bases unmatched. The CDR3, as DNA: TGCGCCAGCAGCCAATATACTTACGGGACTAGCGGGGGTGAGACCCAGTACTTC. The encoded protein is CASSQYTYGTSGGETQYF.

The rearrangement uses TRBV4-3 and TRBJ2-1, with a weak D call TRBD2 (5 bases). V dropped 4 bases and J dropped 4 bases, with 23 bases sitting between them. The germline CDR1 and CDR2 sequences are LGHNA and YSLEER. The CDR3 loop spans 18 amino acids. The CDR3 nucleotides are TGCGCCAGCAGCCTACGCGTTGGACTTTCCTCGGGATACAATGAGCAGTTCTTC. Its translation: CASSLRVGLSSGYNEQFF.

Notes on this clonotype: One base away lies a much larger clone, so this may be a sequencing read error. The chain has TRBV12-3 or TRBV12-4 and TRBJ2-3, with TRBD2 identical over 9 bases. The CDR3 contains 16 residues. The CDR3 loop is CASSELAGSGTDAQYF. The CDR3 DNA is TGTGCCAGCAGTGAGCTAGCGGGAAGCGGCACAGATGCGCAGTATTTT.